The source of this T cell receptor beta chain is a study of blood T cell repertoires in COVID-19. CDR1 LNHDA and CDR2 SQIVND come from the germline V gene (reference sequence). V shed 5 bases and J 2 bases; nucleotides not matched to a gene: 9. This CDR3 is 16 amino acids long. Here immunoSEQ multiplex PCR was the method, and the copy in TCRdb shows in-frame clones only, minus some. The sample yields under 300,000 clones, about 90% seen once. The sequence was obtained from a human donor in a cohort exposed to, infected with or recovered from COVID-19 (not recorded which). The donor label of this sample is uncertain. The V and J genes are TRBV19 and TRBJ1-2; 9 bases agree with TRBD1. What was sequenced was PBMCs or T cells enriched from blood (not recorded which). CDR3 residues: CASSLSPGTGNYGYTF. The CDR3 DNA reads TGTGCCAGTAGTTTGAGTCCCGGGACAGGGAACTATGGCTACACCTTC.